These 32 T cell receptor beta chains share one sample of origin, sequenced in a study of T-cell memory formation after mild COVID-19. One entry per CDR3 protein results from TCRdb running MiXCR on the 5' RACE reads. The table has about 290,000 distinct CDR3 sequences, 15% to 20% seen once. Sequenced: PBMCs or a T cell subset sorted from them (not recorded which). The receptors here all came from a man aged 18 to 29 who had mild COVID-19 (a few samples of this study predate the infection). Cell type and time point are not known.

This clonotype was found a few times. The chain has TRBV9 and TRBJ2-3; the match to TRBD1 covers 7 bases. V gave up 4 bases and J gave up 0 bases; unmatched junction bases: 8. There are 16 residues in the CDR3. Per the germline V gene, CDR1 is SGDLS and CDR2 is YYNGEE. The CDR3 sequence is CASSQQGLPSTDTQYF. The CDR3 DNA is TGTGCCAGCAGCCAACAGGGGCTACCAAGCACAGATACGCAGTATTTT.

This clonotype was found a few times. This rearrangement joins TRBV7-8 to TRBJ2-1, with 10 positions matching TRBD2. V gave up 2 bases and J gave up 8 bases; unmatched junction bases: 6. Germline V lookup: CDR1 SGHVS, CDR2 FQNEAQ. The CDR3 contains 15 residues. This CDR3 reads CASSLLAGDVYEQFF. CDR3 nucleotide sequence: TGTGCCAGCAGCTTACTAGCGGGGGACGTCTATGAGCAGTTCTTC.

This clonotype was picked up one time. The chain has TRBV18 and TRBJ2-7, with D possibly being TRBD1 or TRBD2 (6 bases each). V gave up 3 bases and J gave up 2 bases, with 14 bases separating them. CDR1 and CDR2 (germline): KGHSH, LQKENI. The CDR3 runs to 15 residues. CDR3 in DNA: TGTGCCAGCTCACCGTCCGGGGGCTCAACCTACGAGCAGTACTTC. Its translation: CASSPSGGSTYEQYF.

This sequence joins TRBV6-6 and TRBJ2-5, with D unclear. This CDR3 region has 13 residues. CDR1 and CDR2 (germline): MNHNY, SVGAGI (reference sequence). Trimming stripped 7 bases from V and 5 bases from J, with 14 bases between. The CDR3 DNA reads TGTGCCAGCAACACGATTAATCAGGAGACCCAGTACTTC. Its translation: CASNTINQETQYF.

The chain couples TRBV6-5 to TRBJ2-5; 8 bases map to TRBD2. CDR3 size: 15 residues. V dropped 2 bases and J dropped 1; count of bases not matched to a gene: 3. Germline CDR1 MNHEY, CDR2 SVGAGI. CDR3 residues: CASSYTGGSQETQYF. The CDR3 region has the DNA TGTGCCAGCAGTTACACGGGAGGGTCCCAAGAGACCCAGTACTTC.

This clonotype was seen more than once but under ten times. The chain has TRBV11-3 and TRBJ2-3; D possibly matches TRBD1 or TRBD2 (5 bases each). CDR3 length equals 15 residues. Per the germline V gene, CDR1 is SGHNT and CDR2 is YENEEA. V lost 4 bases and J lost 1, with 12 bases in between. CDR3 nucleotide sequence: TGTGCCAGCAGCTCACCCGGGACCCGCACAGATACGCAGTATTTT. Translated, it gives CASSSPGTRTDTQYF.

This clonotype was seen a handful of times. The V and J genes are TRBV9 and TRBJ2-3; 7 bases are a match to TRBD1. The germline V gene has CDR1 SGDLS and CDR2 YYNGEE. The CDR3 length is 16 residues. The trim removed 0 bases at V and 0 bases at J, leaving 4 bases unmatched. CDR3 bases: TGTGCCAGCAGCGTAGAGAGGGGGCGTAGCACAGATACGCAGTATTTT. Protein sequence: CASSVERGRSTDTQYF.

The chain recombines TRBV7-3 with TRBJ2-1, with 14 positions matching TRBD2. V was pared by 5 bases and J by 7 bases, with 7 bases of the junction left unmatched. In germline, CDR1 is SGHTA, CDR2 FQGTGA. The CDR3 is 16 amino acids. The CDR3 spells CASSPETSGGGNEQFF. CDR3 DNA sequence: TGTGCCAGCAGCCCGGAGACTAGCGGGGGGGGGAATGAGCAGTTCTTC.

Here the CDR3 reads CATSRRRTYQETQYF. CDR3 bases: TGTGCCACCAGCAGACGTCGGACATACCAAGAGACCCAGTACTTC. The rearrangement uses TRBV15 and TRBJ2-5, with D possibly TRBD1 on 5 matching bases. Trimming cost V 2 bases and J 0 bases, with 10 bases left between them. The V gene's germline CDR1 is LNHNV and CDR2 YYDKDF (reference sequence). The CDR3 consists of 15 residues.

CDR3 DNA sequence: TGCAGTGCAGCGACTTATGGGACCACAGATACGCAGTATTTT. This codes for CSAATYGTTDTQYF. This chain links TRBV20-1 with TRBJ2-3, with D tentatively TRBD1 or TRBD2 (5 bases each). This CDR3 has 14 amino acids. Trimming cost V 6 bases and J 2 bases, with 15 bases left between them. The germline gives CDR1 DFQATT, CDR2 SNEGSKA (reference sequence).

Only a few counts were recorded for this clonotype. The rearrangement joins TRBV6-1 to TRBJ2-2; 10 bases line up with TRBD1. The J segment lost 6 bases and the V segment lost 3 bases, leaving 4 bases of the junction unmatched. From germline, CDR1 is MNHNS and CDR2 SASEGT. The CDR3 length is 15 residues. Here the CDR3 reads CASSDRQGAPGELFF. The CDR3 DNA is TGTGCCAGCAGTGATCGACAGGGGGCGCCCGGGGAGCTGTTTTTT.

The V gene is TRBV12-5, the J gene TRBJ2-3; 9 bases line up with TRBD1. The CDR3 covers 15 residues. The germline V gene encodes CDR1 LGHNT and CDR2 FRNRAP. Losses at the gene ends were 3 bases for V and 4 bases for J; bases not matched to a gene: 5. CDR3 loop: CASGFGTGFADTQYF. In DNA, the CDR3 is TGTGCTAGTGGTTTTGGGACAGGGTTCGCAGATACGCAGTATTTT. Combining the CDR3 with reference TRBV12-5 and TRBJ2-3 gives the whole variable domain DARVTQTPRHKVTEMGQEVTMRCQPILGHNTVFWYRQTMMQGLELLAYFRNRAPLDDSGMPKDRFSAEMPDATLATLKIQPSEPRDSAVYFCASGFGTGFADTQYFGPGTRLTVL.

The sample holds many counts of this clonotype. The chain has TRBV6-6 and TRBJ2-7; TRBD1 is a possible D gene (6 bases). V was pared by 6 bases and J by 3 bases, with 21 bases between. The CDR3 is 16 residues long. Germline assignment: CDR1 MNHNY and CDR2 SVGAGI (reference sequence). CDR3 nucleotides: TGTGCCAGCAGCCTTCATCCCGGAACAGGGAACTACGAGCAGTACGTC. This translates into CASSLHPGTGNYEQYV.

The sample holds a few counts of this clonotype. V is TRBV4-2 and J is TRBJ2-1, with D possibly matching TRBD2 (7 bases). The germline V gene has CDR1 LGHNA and CDR2 YNFKEQ. The CDR3 has 15 residues. V gave up 1 base and J gave up 8 bases, with 15 bases separating them. The CDR3 DNA reads TGTGCCAGCAGCCAAGTGTGGGGGGGCAACTATGAGCAGTTCTTC. Protein product: CASSQVWGGNYEQFF.

This rearrangement joins TRBV12-3 or TRBV12-4 to TRBJ2-3; TRBD1 matches at 9 bases. The CDR3 contains 16 residues. The V and J ends lost 7 bases and 5 bases, in that order; junction bases with no gene match: 13. The chain's CDR3 is CASIFITGGSRDTQYF. DNA of the CDR3: TGTGCCAGCATTTTCATTACAGGGGGCTCGCGAGATACGCAGTATTTT.

This clonotype has a handful of counts. The chain joins TRBV12-3 or TRBV12-4 to TRBJ1-4; D might be TRBD1 (6 bases). The CDR3 extends over 12 amino acids. Trimming left V 10 bases short and J 6 bases short, with 12 bases between. As DNA, the CDR3 is TGTGCCACCCGGGGACAAGATGAAAAACTGTTTTTT. It translates to CATRGQDEKLFF.

The rearrangement uses TRBV7-9 and TRBJ1-2; 7 bases map to TRBD1. The CDR3 length is 13 residues. The germline V gene has CDR1 SEHNR and CDR2 FQNEAQ (reference sequence). J gave up 8 bases and V 5 bases, and 8 bases lay outside the gene matches. CDR3 in DNA: TGTGCCAGCAGCCCAGGGGGACTAGAGGGCTACACCTTC. Translating gives CASSPGGLEGYTF.

The chain carries TRBV20-1 and TRBJ2-1; 7 nucleotides align to TRBD2. Germline assignment: CDR1 DFQATT and CDR2 SNEGSKA (reference sequence). J gave up 7 bases and V 3 bases, and 3 bases lay outside the gene matches. The CDR3 runs 12 residues. In DNA form, the CDR3 reads TGCAGTGCTAGCGGGGGGTCTAATGAGCAGTTCTTC. This translates into CSASGGSNEQFF.

This clonotype was seen a single time. The J gene is TRBJ2-4, the V gene TRBV2; D unclear. CDR1 is SNHLY, CDR2 FYNNEI, per germline. V lost 7 bases to trimming and J lost 0 bases, with 10 bases between them. There are 14 residues in the CDR3. CDR3 sequence reads: CASIKSPAKNIQYF. CDR3 sequence (DNA): TGTGCCAGCATTAAGAGCCCAGCCAAAAACATTCAGTACTTC.

The V call is TRBV29-1, the J call TRBJ2-7; 12 bases match TRBD2. The V and J ends lost 1 base and 4 bases, in that order; junction bases with no gene match: 14. Looked up from germline, CDR1 is SQVTM and CDR2 is ANQGSEA. The CDR3 extends over 18 amino acids. CDR3 protein: CSVEGRTSGGTEGYEQYF. CDR3 in DNA: TGCAGCGTTGAAGGGCGAACTAGCGGGGGGACCGAAGGGTACGAGCAGTACTTC.

This clonotype was observed a few times. This chain uses TRBV4-2 with TRBJ1-1; D is possibly TRBD1 (5 bases). Per the germline V gene, CDR1 is LGHNA and CDR2 is YNFKEQ. V was shortened by 3 bases and J by 1 base, with 12 bases between the two germline ends. The CDR3 extends over 15 amino acids. CDR3 sequence (DNA): TGTGCCAGCAGCCACGGCTCTCAGGGGAACACTGAAGCTTTCTTT. Encoded protein: CASSHGSQGNTEAFF.

This clonotype was counted a few times. The V gene is TRBV5-1, the J gene TRBJ1-1; D might be TRBD1 (6 bases). CDR3 length equals 13 residues. The ends were cut back, 4 bases at V and 6 bases at J, with 13 bases in the middle. CDR1 and CDR2 from the germline V gene are SGHRS and YFSETQ. Written as DNA, the CDR3 is TGCGCCAGCAGCCATTCTTCAGGGGCTGAAGCTTTCTTT. This sequence encodes CASSHSSGAEAFF.

This clonotype was counted a few times. The rearrangement joins TRBV4-3 to TRBJ1-3; D remains ambiguous. Trimming removed 6 bases at V and 4 bases at J, with 19 bases between. Germline CDR1 is LGHNA and CDR2 is YSLEER. This CDR3 comprises 16 residues. The DNA for the CDR3 is TGCGCCAGCAGTCAACAAGTTACAGTCAACGGAAACACCATATATTTT. It specifies CASSQQVTVNGNTIYF.

V and J are TRBV5-6 and TRBJ2-3; 7 bases fit TRBD2. The CDR3 loop spans 16 amino acids. V shed 0 bases and J 0 bases; nucleotides not matched to a gene: 4. Germline V gene lookup returns CDR1 SGHDT and CDR2 YYEEEE. The CDR3 coding sequence is TGTGCCAGCAGCTTGGGAGCGGGGAGTAGCACAGATACGCAGTATTTT. It translates to CASSLGAGSSTDTQYF.

In this sample, this clonotype turned up a few times. The V call is TRBV11-2, the J call TRBJ2-5; D call uncertain. The V end was cut by 2 bases, the J end by 1 base, with 14 bases between. The CDR3 has 16 residues. Looked up from germline, CDR1 is SGHAT and CDR2 is FQNNGV. The CDR3 spells CASSLRPWAGQETQYF. The CDR3 DNA sequence: TGTGCCAGCAGCTTACGGCCGTGGGCAGGCCAAGAGACCCAGTACTTC.

This clonotype was seen many times. The V call is TRBV6-2 or TRBV6-3, the J call TRBJ2-1; no reliable D call. Trimming removed 8 bases from V and 5 bases from J, with 4 bases in between. Germline lookup yields CDR1 MNHEY and CDR2 SVGEGT. There are 10 residues in the CDR3. CDR3 protein: CASGDNEQFF. The CDR3, as DNA: TGTGCCAGCGGTGACAATGAGCAGTTCTTC.

This sequence joins TRBV4-3 and TRBJ1-2, with 7 bases aligning to TRBD1. Trimming took 0 bases from V and 7 from J; bases not matched to a gene: 5. The CDR3 has 14 residues. Germline lookup yields CDR1 LGHNA and CDR2 YSLEER. The CDR3 loop reads CASSQDTRGSGYTF. DNA of the CDR3: TGCGCCAGCAGCCAAGATACCAGGGGGTCTGGCTACACCTTC.

This clonotype was detected ten times or more. The CDR3 DNA reads TGCAGCGTTCAACGCACTAGCGGGCGGGAGACCCAGTACTTC. It codes for CSVQRTSGRETQYF. J is TRBJ2-5 and V is TRBV29-1; 9 positions match TRBD2. The CDR3 has 14 amino acids. Per germline, CDR1 SQVTM and CDR2 ANQGSEA. With V trimmed by 5 bases and J by 5 bases, 9 bases remained unmatched. Full variable domain (remainder filled in from reference TRBV29-1 and TRBJ2-5): SAVISQKPSRDICQRGTSLTIQCQVDSQVTMMFWYRQQPGQSLTLIATANQGSEATYESGFVIDKFPISRPNLTFSTLTVSNMSPEDSSIYLCSVQRTSGRETQYFGPGTRLLVL.

The V call is TRBV30, the J call TRBJ2-3; D may correspond to TRBD1 or TRBD2 (5 bases each). From germline, CDR1 is GTSNPN and CDR2 SVGIG (reference sequence). The CDR3 runs 15 residues. The V end was cut by 1 base, the J end by 0 bases, with 11 bases between. The CDR3 sequence is CAWSEVGVSTDTQYF. CDR3 nucleotides: TGTGCCTGGAGTGAGGTGGGGGTTAGCACAGATACGCAGTATTTT.

The chain is built from TRBV14 and TRBJ1-4, with D possibly matching TRBD1 (5 bases). The CDR3 has 14 amino acids. CDR1 and CDR2 from the germline V gene are SGHDN and FVKESK. V gave up 3 bases and J gave up 5 bases, with 10 bases separating them. CDR3 amino acids: CASSHAGRNEKLFF. The CDR3 coding sequence is TGTGCCAGCAGCCACGCGGGACGGAATGAAAAACTGTTTTTT.

The chain couples TRBV6-5 to TRBJ2-5; no firm D call. CDR3 length equals 16 residues. Germline CDR1 reads MNHEY; CDR2 reads SVGAGI. V was clipped by 0 bases and J by 1 base, with 12 bases between them. The CDR3 DNA is TGTGCCAGCAGTTACTCGTATGCAGGCCGCCAAGAGACCCAGTACTTC. As protein: CASSYSYAGRQETQYF.

The table lists this clonotype with a few counts. This rearrangement joins TRBV18 to TRBJ2-3; D unclear. The V end lost 2 bases, the J end lost 1 base, and 10 bases lay between the germline ends. The CDR3 has 15 residues. Looked up from germline, CDR1 is KGHSH and CDR2 is LQKENI. The CDR3 loop reads CASSPSGSGTDTQYF. Here the CDR3 DNA reads TGTGCCAGCTCACCATCGGGCTCGGGCACAGATACGCAGTATTTT.